This T cell receptor beta chain appears in the sequencing data of a study of blood T cell repertoires in COVID-19. Across the study: Acute and convalescent COVID-19 specimens originated in the United States, Italy and Spain. T cells, B-cell-depleted T cells, or PBMCs provided the cDNA or gDNA that served as material.

The CDR3 is 14 residues long. Trimming pared 3 bases from V and 4 bases from J, leaving 15 bases between. Germline V gene lookup returns CDR1 DFQATT and CDR2 SNEGSKA (reference sequence). As processed by the authors: Reference gene primer amplification gave nucleated cell count estimates. Assay: immunoSEQ multiplex PCR; the TCRdb copy retains only in-frame clones and omits some. That table furnishes V, J and clone size, whereas the DNA furnished D and trimming. The data hold 200,000 to 250,000 clones, with approximately 87% observed a single time. Sequenced: peripheral blood. V is TRBV20-1 and J is TRBJ2-5, with D perhaps TRBD1 (5 bases). The TCR was taken from a man aged 55 to 70 who had recovered from COVID-19. The CDR3 sequence is CSASSRVALETQYF. The CDR3, as DNA: TGCAGTGCTAGTTCCAGGGTGGCTCTAGAGACCCAGTACTTC.